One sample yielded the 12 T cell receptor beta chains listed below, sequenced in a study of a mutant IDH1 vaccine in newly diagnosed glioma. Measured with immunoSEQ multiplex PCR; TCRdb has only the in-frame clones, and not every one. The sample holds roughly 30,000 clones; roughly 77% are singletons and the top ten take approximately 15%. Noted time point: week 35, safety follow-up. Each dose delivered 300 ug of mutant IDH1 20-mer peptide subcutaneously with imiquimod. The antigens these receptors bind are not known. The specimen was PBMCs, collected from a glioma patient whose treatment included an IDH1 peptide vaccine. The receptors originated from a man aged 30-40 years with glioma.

CDR3 in amino acids: CASSYLADTQYF. CDR3 nucleotide sequence: TGTGCCAGCAGCTATCTAGCGGATACGCAGTATTTT. The chain links TRBV7-9 to TRBJ2-3, with TRBD2 as a possible D gene (6 bases). CDR3 length equals 12 residues. V was trimmed by 4 bases and J by 6 bases, leaving 8 bases between them. Germline V gene data show CDR1 as SEHNR and CDR2 as FQNEAQ (reference sequence).

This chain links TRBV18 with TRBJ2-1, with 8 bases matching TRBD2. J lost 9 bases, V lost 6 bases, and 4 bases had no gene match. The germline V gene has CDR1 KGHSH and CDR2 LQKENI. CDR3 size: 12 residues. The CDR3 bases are TGTGCCAGCTCCTCGGGGGGGACTGAGCAGTTCTTC. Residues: CASSSGGTEQFF.

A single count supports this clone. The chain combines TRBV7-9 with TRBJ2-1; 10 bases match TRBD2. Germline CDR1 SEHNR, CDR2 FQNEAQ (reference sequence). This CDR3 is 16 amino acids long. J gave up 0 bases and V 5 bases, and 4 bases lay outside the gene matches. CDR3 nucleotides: TGTGCCAGCAGCCCGCTAGCGGGAGACTCCTACAATGAGCAGTTCTTC. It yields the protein CASSPLAGDSYNEQFF.

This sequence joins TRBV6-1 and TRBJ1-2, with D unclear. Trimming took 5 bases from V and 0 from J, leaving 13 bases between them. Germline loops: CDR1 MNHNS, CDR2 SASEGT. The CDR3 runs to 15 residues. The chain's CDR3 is CASSLGYSTNYGYTF. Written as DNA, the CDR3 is TGTGCCAGCAGTTTGGGATACAGCACTAACTATGGCTACACCTTC.

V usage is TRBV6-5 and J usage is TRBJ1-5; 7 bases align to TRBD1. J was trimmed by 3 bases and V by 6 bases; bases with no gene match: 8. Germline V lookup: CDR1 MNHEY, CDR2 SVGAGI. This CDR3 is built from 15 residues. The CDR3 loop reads CASRPHDRDNQPQHF. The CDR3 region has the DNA TGTGCCAGCAGACCTCACGACAGGGACAATCAGCCCCAGCATTTT.

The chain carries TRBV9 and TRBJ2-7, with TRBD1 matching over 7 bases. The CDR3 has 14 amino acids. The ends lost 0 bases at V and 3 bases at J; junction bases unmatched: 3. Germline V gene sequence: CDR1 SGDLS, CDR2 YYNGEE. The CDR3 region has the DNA TGTGCCAGCAGCGTAGGACAGGGATACTACGAGCAGTACTTC. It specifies CASSVGQGYYEQYF.

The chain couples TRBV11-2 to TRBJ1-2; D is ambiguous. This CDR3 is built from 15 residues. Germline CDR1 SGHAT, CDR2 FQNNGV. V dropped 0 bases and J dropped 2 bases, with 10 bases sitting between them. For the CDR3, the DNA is TGTGCCAGCAGCTTAGATCGGGTCGGGAACTATGGCTACACCTTC. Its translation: CASSLDRVGNYGYTF.

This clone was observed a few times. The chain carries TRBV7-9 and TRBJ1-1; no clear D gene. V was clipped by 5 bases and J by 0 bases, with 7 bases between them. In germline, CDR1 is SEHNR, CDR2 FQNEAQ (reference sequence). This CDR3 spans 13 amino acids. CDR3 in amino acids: CASSRNLNTEAFF. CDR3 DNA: TGTGCCAGCAGCAGGAACTTGAACACTGAAGCTTTCTTT.

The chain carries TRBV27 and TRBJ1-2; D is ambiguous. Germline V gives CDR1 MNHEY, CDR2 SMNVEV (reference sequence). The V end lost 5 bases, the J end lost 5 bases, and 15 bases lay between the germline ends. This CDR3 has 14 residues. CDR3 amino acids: CASSNRPGGYGYTF. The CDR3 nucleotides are TGTGCCAGCAGTAACCGTCCGGGCGGTTATGGCTACACCTTC.

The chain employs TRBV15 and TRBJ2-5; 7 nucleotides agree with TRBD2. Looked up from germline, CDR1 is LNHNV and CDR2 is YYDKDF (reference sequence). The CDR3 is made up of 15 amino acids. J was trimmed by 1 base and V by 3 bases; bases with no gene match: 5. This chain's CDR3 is CATSSGEGSQETQYF. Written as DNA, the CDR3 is TGTGCCACCAGCAGCGGGGAGGGCTCCCAAGAGACCCAGTACTTC.

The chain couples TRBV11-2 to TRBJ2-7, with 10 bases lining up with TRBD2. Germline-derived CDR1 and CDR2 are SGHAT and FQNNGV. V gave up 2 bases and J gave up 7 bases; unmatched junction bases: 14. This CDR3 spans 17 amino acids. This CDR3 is CASSLRVAGGREGEQYF. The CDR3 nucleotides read TGTGCCAGCAGCTTAAGAGTAGCGGGAGGCCGAGAGGGGGAGCAGTACTTC.

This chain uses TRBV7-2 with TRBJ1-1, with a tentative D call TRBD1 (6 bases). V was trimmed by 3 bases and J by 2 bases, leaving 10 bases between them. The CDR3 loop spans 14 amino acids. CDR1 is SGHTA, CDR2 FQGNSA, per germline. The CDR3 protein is CASSFGQINTEAFF. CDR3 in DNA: TGTGCCAGCAGCTTCGGACAGATCAACACTGAAGCTTTCTTT.